This record covers a single TCR beta chain. What it binds is not known. The sample is drawn from a study of lymphopenia after photon versus proton radiotherapy. Some clones are missing from TCRdb's copy, which holds only in-frame ones; the method was immunoSEQ multiplex PCR. The sample has tens of thousands of clones; about nine tenths are singletons. Germline assignment: CDR1 LGHNT and CDR2 FRNRAP. Trimming took 6 bases from V and 4 from J; bases not matched to a gene: 8. This CDR3 contains 16 residues. Whole-study findings and limits: Photon-treated patients lost naive T cells and TCR diversity; proton-treated stayed stable.

The chain couples TRBV12-5 to TRBJ2-3, with TRBD2 matching over 12 bases. Source: peripheral blood, taken from a patient treated with photon-based radiotherapy. The sequence came from a woman aged 70-85 years with pancreatic cancer. The CDR3 DNA reads as TGTGCTAGTGGCACCGGGACTAGCGGGTCCCCAGATACGCAGTATTTT. This gives the protein CASGTGTSGSPDTQYF.